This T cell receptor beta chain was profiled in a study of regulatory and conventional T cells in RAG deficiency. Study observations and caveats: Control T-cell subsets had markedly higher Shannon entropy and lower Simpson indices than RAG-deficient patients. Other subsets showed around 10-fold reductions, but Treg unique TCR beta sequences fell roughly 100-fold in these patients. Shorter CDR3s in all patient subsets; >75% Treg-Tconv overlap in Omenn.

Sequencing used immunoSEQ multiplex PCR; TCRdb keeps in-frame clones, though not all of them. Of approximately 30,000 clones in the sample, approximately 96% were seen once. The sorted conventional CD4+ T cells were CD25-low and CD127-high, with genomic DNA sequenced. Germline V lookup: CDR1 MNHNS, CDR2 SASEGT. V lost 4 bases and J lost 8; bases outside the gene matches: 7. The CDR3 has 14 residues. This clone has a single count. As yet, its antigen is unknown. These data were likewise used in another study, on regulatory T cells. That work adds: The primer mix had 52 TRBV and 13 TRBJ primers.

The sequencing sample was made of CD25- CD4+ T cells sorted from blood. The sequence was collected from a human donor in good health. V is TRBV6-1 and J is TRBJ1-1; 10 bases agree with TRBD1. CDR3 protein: CASSGGTGVVEAFF. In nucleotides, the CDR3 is TGTGCCAGCAGTGGGGGGACAGGGGTGGTAGAAGCTTTCTTT.